One and the same sample provided the 12 T cell receptor beta chains below, sequenced in a study of blood T cell repertoires in COVID-19. Method: immunoSEQ multiplex PCR; TCRdb's copy keeps in-frame clones and lacks some. This sample has more than 55,000 clones, with approximately 78% found just once. Sequenced sample: peripheral blood. Source of these receptors: a woman of 80 years or more with acute or convalescent COVID-19.

The J gene is TRBJ1-1, the V gene TRBV3-1 (or the pseudogene TRBV3-2); 9 bases align to TRBD1. CDR1 LGHDT and CDR2 YNNKEL come from the germline V gene (reference sequence). The CDR3 is 12 amino acids. With V trimmed by 1 base and J by 11 bases, 2 bases remained unmatched. CDR3 region: CASSQVGTGAFF. The CDR3 DNA follows: TGTGCCAGCAGCCAAGTAGGGACAGGGGCTTTCTTT.

V usage is TRBV2 and J usage is TRBJ2-7; the D gene is possibly TRBD2 (6 bases). Germline loops: CDR1 SNHLY, CDR2 FYNNEI. This CDR3 is built from 16 residues. V lost 4 bases and J lost 2, with 18 bases in between. CDR3 region: CASSGALAGTPYEQYF. CDR3 DNA sequence: TGTGCCAGCAGTGGGGCCTTGGCGGGGACGCCCTACGAGCAGTACTTC.

This clone was seen repeatedly, ten times or more. This chain uses TRBV29-1 with TRBJ2-2, with D tentatively TRBD2 (6 bases). The CDR3 has 15 residues. Per germline, CDR1 SQVTM and CDR2 ANQGSEA. Trimming pared 4 bases from V and 7 bases from J, leaving 19 bases between. CDR3 region: CSVGPGVDKGGELFF. In nucleotides, the CDR3 is TGCAGCGTTGGGCCGGGGGTCGATAAAGGCGGGGAGCTGTTTTTT.

The V call is TRBV7-2, the J call TRBJ2-4; 10 bases line up with TRBD2. The V gene end was trimmed by 4 bases and the J gene end by 6 bases; junction bases not matched to a gene: 3. Germline values: CDR1 SGHTA, CDR2 FQGNSA. There are 14 residues in the CDR3. The CDR3 loop reads CASSSGLAVNIQYF. The CDR3 DNA follows: TGTGCCAGCAGCTCAGGACTAGCGGTAAACATTCAGTACTTC.

The chain employs TRBV7-9 and TRBJ2-3; TRBD2 might be the D (5 bases). V gave up 5 bases and J gave up 2 bases, with 11 bases separating them. The CDR3 runs to 14 residues. The germline V gene encodes CDR1 SEHNR and CDR2 FQNEAQ (reference sequence). The CDR3 nucleotides are TGTGCCAGCAGCCCTGGACTTGACACAGATACGCAGTATTTT. This codes for CASSPGLDTDTQYF.

This rearrangement joins TRBV20-1 to TRBJ1-2, with D maybe TRBD1 (5 bases). CDR1 DFQATT and CDR2 SNEGSKA come from the germline V gene (reference sequence). The CDR3 is made up of 14 amino acids. Trimming stripped 3 bases from V and 4 bases from J, with 15 bases between. CDR3 amino acids: CSASLPGQGYGYTF. CDR3 bases: TGCAGTGCTAGTTTGCCAGGGCAAGGCTATGGCTACACCTTC.

V gene TRBV5-1 combines with J gene TRBJ1-1; tentatively, D is TRBD1 (5 bases). Trimming removed 0 bases from V and 5 bases from J, with 14 bases in between. This CDR3 contains 15 residues. The V gene's germline CDR1 is SGHRS and CDR2 YFSETQ. The CDR3 spells CASSLVPNYRTEAFF. The CDR3 DNA reads TGCGCCAGCAGCTTGGTCCCAAATTACAGGACTGAAGCTTTCTTT. The variable domain in full, with the rest retrieved from reference TRBV5-1 and TRBJ1-1, is KAGVTQTPRYLIKTRGQQVTLSCSPISGHRSVSWYQQTPGQGLQFLFEYFSETQRNKGNFPGRFSGRQFSNSRSEMNVSTLELGDSALYLCASSLVPNYRTEAFFGQGTRLTVV.

The genes are TRBV11-3 and TRBJ2-5; 8 bases are a match to TRBD2. This CDR3 spans 14 amino acids. After removal of 6 bases from V and 3 bases from J, the junction contained 6 bases not matched to a gene. Germline CDR1 is SGHNT and CDR2 is YENEEA. The CDR3 DNA follows: TGTGCCAGCAGTCCGGGGGGGACTAAAGAGACCCAGTACTTC. Encoded protein: CASSPGGTKETQYF. Full variable domain (outside the CDR3, taken from reference TRBV11-3 and TRBJ2-5): EAGVVQSPRYKIIEKKQPVAFWCNPISGHNTLYWYLQNLGQGPELLIRYENEEAVDDSQLPKDRFSAERLKGVDSTLKIQPAELGDSAVYLCASSPGGTKETQYFGPGTRLLVL.

The chain has TRBV30 and TRBJ2-5; no clear D gene. Germline values: CDR1 GTSNPN, CDR2 SVGIG (reference sequence). Trimming pared 2 bases from V and 1 base from J, leaving 11 bases between. The CDR3 has 14 residues. The CDR3 spells CAWSPHPGQETQYF. The DNA of the CDR3 is TGTGCCTGGAGTCCACACCCAGGCCAAGAGACCCAGTACTTC. The entire variable domain, with the rest obtained from reference TRBV30 and TRBJ2-5, is as follows: SQTIHQWPATLVQPVGSPLSLECTVEGTSNPNLYWYRQAAGRGLQLLFYSVGIGQISSEVPQNLSASRPQDRQFILSSKKLLLSDSGFYLCAWSPHPGQETQYFGPGTRLLVL.

The J gene is TRBJ2-1, the V gene TRBV10-2, with a weak D call TRBD2 (6 bases). V was shortened by 8 bases and J by 7 bases, with 12 bases between the two germline ends. The CDR3 covers 12 residues. The germline V gene encodes CDR1 WSHSY and CDR2 SAAADI. The chain's CDR3 is CASGDWDNEQFF. The DNA for the CDR3 is TGCGCCAGCGGGGACTGGGATAATGAGCAGTTCTTC.

J is TRBJ2-7 and V is TRBV15; 9 nucleotides align to TRBD1. From germline, CDR1 is LNHNV and CDR2 YYDKDF (reference sequence). This CDR3 is built from 17 residues. V lost 1 base to trimming and J lost 5 bases; unmatched junction nucleotides: 12. CDR3 DNA sequence: TGTGCCACCAGCAGAGGCCCTAACCGGGACAGGGTCGACGAGCAGTACTTC. Encoded protein: CATSRGPNRDRVDEQYF.

J is TRBJ2-1 and V is TRBV5-1; maybe TRBD2 (6 bases). Trimming took 2 bases from V and 6 from J, leaving 9 bases between them. Germline lookup yields CDR1 SGHRS and CDR2 YFSETQ. The length of the CDR3 is 13 residues. CDR3 loop: CASSFGGGNEQFF. In DNA, the CDR3 is TGCGCCAGCAGCTTCGGGGGTGGCAATGAGCAGTTCTTC.